The 16 T cell receptor beta chains below all came from one sample that was sequenced in a study of vaccination and CD4 T cells after COVID-19 (dated by TCRdb to the early 2020s). In the paper's terms, the treatment or condition label means: approximately nine-day PBMC culture with coronavirus spike peptide pools or control peptides (ViraFEST assay). Libraries came from PCR. The instrument given in TCRdb is Illumina iSeq 100. At the Johns Hopkins FTIC core, DNA from the cultured CD4+ T cells underwent TCR sequencing with the Oncomine TCR Beta short-read assay. The public reads were run again by TCRdb, first through fastp at Q25 and then through MiXCR, and only productive beta chains were kept. Each record represents a unique CDR3 protein, reported with the most common genes and DNA among its rows. The sample records about 13,000 distinct CDR3 sequences, approximately 57% of which are singletons. Of the sample, about 12% is held by the ten largest clones.

Their target antigens are unknown. Sequenced material: CD4+ T cells from blood, cultured in vitro. Receptors were obtained from a human donor who had recovered from COVID-19.

V is TRBV6-4 and J is TRBJ1-2; D not resolved. The V end lost 4 bases, the J end lost 8 bases, and 14 bases lay between the germline ends. CDR1 MRHNA and CDR2 SNTAGT come from the germline V gene. This CDR3 is built from 13 residues. This CDR3 reads CASSACLLKGYTF. The CDR3 DNA follows: TGTGCCAGCAGTGCTTGCCTGTTGAAGGGCTACACCTTC.

The chain carries TRBV30 and TRBJ2-6, with D perhaps matching TRBD1 or TRBD2 (5 bases each). The CDR3 runs 17 residues. Germline V gives CDR1 GTSNPN, CDR2 SVGIG (reference sequence). Trimming removed 5 bases at V and 0 bases at J, with 17 bases between. This CDR3 is CAWESGTGPSGANVLTF. The CDR3 DNA follows: TGTGCCTGGGAATCCGGGACGGGTCCCTCTGGGGCCAACGTCCTGACTTTC.

This chain joins TRBV6-2 or TRBV6-3 and TRBJ1-5; possible D gene TRBD1, 6 bases. Per the germline V gene, CDR1 is MNHEY and CDR2 is SVGEGT. The CDR3 totals 15 residues. Trimming removed 6 bases at V and 5 bases at J, with 17 bases between. This CDR3 is CASRAGGASHQPQHF. As DNA, the CDR3 is TGTGCCAGCAGGGCCGGGGGGGCGAGTCATCAGCCCCAGCATTTT.

Notes on this clonotype: One end of the junction is discordant with germline, which a read error may explain. The rearrangement joins TRBV10-3 to TRBJ2-1; TRBD2 matches 13 bases. The CDR3 covers 15 residues. Germline loops: CDR1 ENHRY, CDR2 SYGVKD. The chain's CDR3 is CASSSGLAGVNEQFF. Here the CDR3 DNA reads TGTGCCAGCAGTTCCGGACTAGCGGGAGTAAATGAGCAGTTCTTC.

CDR3 amino acids: CATSRVRDRGYEQYF. The CDR3 nucleotides are TGTGCCACCAGCAGAGTCAGGGACAGGGGGTACGAGCAGTACTTC. The chain employs TRBV15 and TRBJ2-7; 11 positions match TRBD1. The J segment lost 4 bases and the V segment lost 1 base, leaving 3 bases of the junction unmatched. Germline assignment: CDR1 LNHNV and CDR2 YYDKDF (reference sequence). This CDR3 has 15 residues.

V and J are TRBV10-1 and TRBJ1-1; the D is unclear. This CDR3 region has 15 residues. V lost 8 bases and J lost 0, with 16 bases in between. Germline loops: CDR1 WNHNN, CDR2 SYGVQD (reference sequence). The CDR3 is CASRVGGVMNTEAFF. Here the CDR3 DNA reads TGCGCCAGCCGAGTCGGTGGGGTCATGAACACTGAAGCTTTCTTT.

The chain recombines TRBV28 with TRBJ2-2, with 8 bases fitting TRBD1. The CDR3 has 14 amino acids. Losses at the gene ends were 7 bases for V and 7 bases for J; bases not matched to a gene: 8. Germline assignment: CDR1 MDHEN and CDR2 SYDVKM. This CDR3 reads CASIGSTGGGELFF. The CDR3 DNA is TGTGCCAGCATAGGGTCCACAGGGGGCGGGGAGCTGTTTTTT.

The rearrangement uses TRBV28 and TRBJ1-5, with D possibly matching TRBD1 (6 bases). The CDR3 is 17 amino acids. Trimming shortened V by 4 bases and J by 1 base, and 17 bases separated the two germline ends. The germline V gene encodes CDR1 MDHEN and CDR2 SYDVKM. CDR3 nucleotide sequence: TGTGCCAGCAGTTCACCACTTCAGGGGAGAAGCAATCAGCCCCAGCATTTT. Protein sequence: CASSSPLQGRSNQPQHF.

By share, this clonotype counts as medium-sized. The chain carries TRBV27 and TRBJ1-2; 10 bases agree with TRBD1. CDR1 and CDR2 (germline): MNHEY, SMNVEV (reference sequence). There are 14 residues in the CDR3. V shed 3 bases, J shed 6 bases, and the junction held 4 bases outside the gene matches. CDR3 sequence reads: CASSFRTGGHGYTF. As DNA, the CDR3 is TGTGCCAGCAGTTTCAGGACAGGGGGGCATGGCTACACCTTC.

The CDR3 coding sequence is TGCAGTGCTAGAGATCCAGTTCGGCAGGGCAATCAGCCCCAGCATTTT. This gives the protein CSARDPVRQGNQPQHF. The chain uses TRBV20-1 and TRBJ1-5; D gene uncertain. The CDR3 sequence is 16 residues long. V dropped 0 bases and J dropped 2 bases, with 14 bases sitting between them. Germline CDR1 is DFQATT and CDR2 is SNEGSKA (reference sequence).

This clonotype was seen only once. The chain couples TRBV30 to TRBJ2-5; 7 nucleotides align to TRBD2. This CDR3 has 17 amino acids. Looked up from germline, CDR1 is GTSNPN and CDR2 is SVGIG (reference sequence). V gave up 1 base and J gave up 1 base; unmatched junction bases: 12. CDR3 amino acids: CAWSAGTYLAAQETQYF. The CDR3 DNA reads TGTGCCTGGAGTGCGGGAACTTACCTAGCGGCCCAAGAGACCCAGTACTTC.

The chain employs TRBV27 and TRBJ2-7; 7 bases are shared with TRBD2. Trimming cost V 4 bases and J 5 bases; bases outside gene matches: 8. The CDR3 contains 14 residues. The germline gives CDR1 MNHEY, CDR2 SMNVEV (reference sequence). CDR3 bases: TGTGCCAGCAGTTCCCGGGAGGCGCGGCACGAGCAGTACTTC. This translates into CASSSREARHEQYF.

This clonotype was picked up a small number of times. V is TRBV6-1 and J is TRBJ2-3, with D perhaps TRBD2 (6 bases). CDR1 is MNHNS and CDR2 is SASEGT in the germline V gene. V was trimmed by 6 bases and J by 0 bases, leaving 25 bases between them. The CDR3 runs to 19 residues. DNA for the CDR3: TGTGCCAGCAGAACCGCGCTAGCGAGAAAGGATTCTAGCACAGATACGCAGTATTTT. Translation gives CASRTALARKDSSTDTQYF.

This clonotype was picked up a small number of times. The chain couples TRBV27 to TRBJ2-5; D might be TRBD2 (6 bases). This CDR3 comprises 15 residues. Between the trimmed V and J ends, which lost 5 bases and 4 bases, there was a span of 17 bases. The germline CDR1 and CDR2 sequences are MNHEY and SMNVEV (reference sequence). Here the CDR3 reads CASSPRGSRIETQYF. The CDR3 DNA is TGTGCCAGCAGTCCCCGGGGGAGCCGAATAGAGACCCAGTACTTC.

This chain joins TRBV27 and TRBJ2-6, with D unresolved. Germline loops: CDR1 MNHEY, CDR2 SMNVEV (reference sequence). With 1 base removed from V and 0 bases from J, the gap between germline ends came to 4 bases. This CDR3 is 15 amino acids long. The CDR3 loop is CASSLLYSGANVLTF. The CDR3, as DNA: TGTGCCAGCAGTTTATTGTACTCTGGGGCCAACGTCCTGACTTTC.

CDR3 protein: CSVEGTGGEQYF. The CDR3 nucleotides are TGCAGCGTTGAAGGGACAGGGGGCGAGCAGTACTTC. This chain uses TRBV29-1 with TRBJ2-7; 10 bases align to TRBD1. This CDR3 contains 12 residues. J was trimmed by 6 bases and V by 1 base; bases with no gene match: 0. Germline V CDR1 and CDR2: SQVTM, ANQGSEA.